These 21 T cell receptor beta chains share one sample of origin, sequenced in a study of glioma-infiltrating T cells. Using RNA template, CDR3s of TCR alpha and beta were amplified with iRepertoire arm-PCR. TCRdb reprocessed the multiplex PCR reads with MiXCR, giving one entry per CDR3 protein. The sample has roughly 190,000 distinct CDR3 sequences; more than 25% are singletons. Sequencing was performed on glioma tissue, nonneoplastic brain tissue, or PBMCs (not recorded which). These receptors were taken from a human donor with low-grade glioma or glioblastoma, undergoing nonglioma brain surgery, or in good health (not recorded which).

In this sample, this clonotype turned up many times. The V and J genes are TRBV6-1 and TRBJ2-5; D perhaps matches TRBD2 (6 bases). The CDR3 is 15 residues long. CDR1 MNHNS and CDR2 SASEGT come from the germline V gene. Trimming shortened V by 6 bases and J by 5 bases, and 19 bases separated the two germline ends. The CDR3 DNA reads TGTGCCAGCAGCCCTATGCAGGGAGGCGTGGAGACCCAGTACTTC. Protein sequence: CASSPMQGGVETQYF.

This clonotype was counted only a few times. The chain joins TRBV9 to TRBJ2-1; 8 bases are a match to TRBD2. Germline CDR1 and CDR2: SGDLS and YYNGEE. This CDR3 is built from 14 residues. Germline trimming cut 0 bases from V and 6 bases from J; bases unmatched to any gene: 2. The CDR3 DNA reads as TGTGCCAGCAGCGTAGCTGGGACTAGCAATGAGCAGTTCTTC. It translates to CASSVAGTSNEQFF.

The chain carries TRBV6-2 or TRBV6-3 and TRBJ1-1; no reliable D call. V lost 11 bases and J 4 bases, leaving 26 bases between the germline ends. Germline V gene lookup returns CDR1 MNHEY and CDR2 SVGEGT. CDR3 length: 16 residues. The CDR3 region is CARISSAPALTTEAFF. The DNA for the CDR3 is TGTGCCCGCATTTCCTCCGCGCCGGCTTTGACCACTGAAGCTTTCTTT.

The chain uses TRBV10-3 and TRBJ1-5; the match to TRBD1 covers 9 bases. Germline V gene data show CDR1 as ENHRY and CDR2 as SYGVKD. The V segment lost 6 bases and the J segment 2 bases; nucleotides outside the gene matches: 2. This CDR3 is built from 14 residues. The CDR3 DNA follows: TGTGCCATCAGGGGACAGGGTCGCAATCAGCCCCAGCATTTT. It translates to CAIRGQGRNQPQHF.

This chain links TRBV5-1 with TRBJ2-5; tentatively, D is TRBD2 (5 bases). The DNA end is more similar to TRBJ2-1, so the J call may be wrong. Germline V CDR1 and CDR2: SGHRS, YFSETQ. CDR3 length: 17 amino acids. In DNA, the CDR3 is TGCGCCAGCAGCATAAACACACTATCAGCGGCCTACAATGAGCAGTTCTTC. It yields the protein CASSINTLSAAYNEQFF.

The table lists this clonotype with many counts. The chain employs TRBV20-1 and TRBJ2-1; 7 bases are a match to TRBD2. The CDR3 runs to 12 residues. With 3 bases clipped from V and 4 bases from J, the junction kept 0 bases outside the gene matches. In germline, CDR1 is DFQATT, CDR2 SNEGSKA (reference sequence). The CDR3 here is CSASGGYNEQFF. The CDR3 bases are TGCAGTGCTAGCGGGGGGTACAATGAGCAGTTCTTC.

In this sample, this clonotype turned up many times. The gene calls are TRBV18 and TRBJ2-7; D is undetermined. V lost 2 bases to trimming and J lost 4 bases, with 21 bases between them. The germline gives CDR1 KGHSH, CDR2 LQKENI. This CDR3 has 17 residues. Here the CDR3 reads CASSPVGWAHVGYEQYF. The CDR3 coding sequence is TGTGCCAGCTCACCAGTTGGATGGGCTCATGTCGGGTACGAGCAGTACTTC.

Worth noting for this clonotype: A read error may produce the germline difference seen at one junction end. V is TRBV27 and J is TRBJ1-2; 12 nucleotides line up with TRBD1. This CDR3 has 17 amino acids. CDR1 and CDR2 from the germline V gene are MNHEY and SMNVEV (reference sequence). The DNA of the CDR3 is TGTGCCAGTAGGCGCCGGGACAGGGGGCTGGACGACTATGACTACACCTTC. Its translation is CASRRRDRGLDDYDYTF.

The chain employs TRBV19 and TRBJ2-7; 7 positions match TRBD2. V trimming: 0 bases; J trimming: 7 bases; junction bases outside the gene matches: 9. This CDR3 is built from 15 residues. Germline values: CDR1 LNHDA, CDR2 SQIVND (reference sequence). The CDR3 coding sequence is TGTGCCAGTAGTATAGAGGTTAGCGGGTACAATGAGCAGTACTTC. It yields the protein CASSIEVSGYNEQYF. Drawing the rest from reference TRBV19 and TRBJ2-7, the complete variable domain is DGGITQSPKYLFRKEGQNVTLSCEQNLNHDAMYWYRQDPGQGLRLIYYSQIVNDFQKGDIAEGYSVSREKKESFPLTVTSAQKNPTAFYLCASSIEVSGYNEQYFGPGTRLTVT.

This clonotype occurred many times. The chain carries TRBV7-2 and TRBJ1-5, with a weak D call TRBD1 (5 bases). The CDR3 runs to 15 residues. CDR1 and CDR2 (germline): SGHTA, FQGNSA. Trimming pared 5 bases from V and 1 base from J, leaving 12 bases between. As DNA, the CDR3 is TGTGCCAGCAGCACATCAGGGTTCAGCAATCAGCCCCAGCATTTT. It is translated as CASSTSGFSNQPQHF.

This clonotype was seen a handful of times. The J gene is TRBJ2-1, the V gene TRBV4-3, with TRBD2 matching 10 bases. The trim removed 1 base at V and 3 bases at J, leaving 18 bases unmatched. The germline gives CDR1 LGHNA, CDR2 YSLEER. The CDR3 extends over 21 amino acids. CDR3 sequence reads: CASSQAGRAGWSSGSYNEQFF. DNA for the CDR3: TGCGCCAGCAGCCAAGCTGGAAGGGCAGGATGGTCTAGCGGGAGCTACAATGAGCAGTTCTTC.

This clonotype showed up many times. The chain couples TRBV7-6 to TRBJ2-7, with 7 bases fitting TRBD1. The V gene's germline CDR1 is SGHVS and CDR2 FNYEAQ. This CDR3 comprises 17 residues. With V trimmed by 1 base and J by 0 bases, 9 bases remained unmatched. CDR3 region: CASSLGWRQGDSYEQYF. DNA of the CDR3: TGTGCCAGCAGCTTAGGTTGGAGGCAGGGGGACTCCTACGAGCAGTACTTC.

This clonotype was recorded many times. The V gene is TRBV20-1, the J gene TRBJ2-3; D ambiguous. The V end was cut by 7 bases, the J end by 2 bases, with 10 bases between. Per the germline V gene, CDR1 is DFQATT and CDR2 is SNEGSKA (reference sequence). This CDR3 contains 12 residues. The CDR3, as DNA: TGCAGTGTAACGGAGACCACAGATACGCAGTATTTT. Its protein product is CSVTETTDTQYF.

In regard to this clonotype: The germline gene is not matched at one end of the junction; a read error may be the cause. This sequence joins TRBV6-1 and TRBJ1-5, with 7 bases that match TRBD1. Per the germline V gene, CDR1 is MNHNS and CDR2 is SASEGT. This CDR3 has 14 amino acids. CDR3 coding DNA: TGTGCCAGCAGTTCACGACAGGGTGATCAGCCTCAGCATTTT. Translating gives CASSSRQGDQPQHF.

The sample holds a few counts of this clonotype. J is TRBJ2-1 and V is TRBV29-1; TRBD2 agrees at 16 bases. The length of the CDR3 is 15 residues. Germline trimming cut 4 bases from V and 9 bases from J; bases unmatched to any gene: 6. Germline V gene sequence: CDR1 SQVTM, CDR2 ANQGSEA. The CDR3 region is CSVAGLAGGPTEQFF. The CDR3 DNA follows: TGCAGCGTTGCGGGACTAGCGGGAGGGCCAACTGAGCAGTTCTTC.

As for this clonotype: A read error may explain this, as a much larger clone is one base away. The chain carries TRBV4-1 and TRBJ2-3, with 7 bases that match TRBD2. Germline CDR1 reads MGHRA; CDR2 reads YSYEKL. The trim removed 3 bases at V and 4 bases at J, leaving 10 bases unmatched. The CDR3 covers 16 residues. The CDR3 nucleotides are TGCGCCAGCAGCCAGCAAGAGCGGGATGGGGCAGATACGCAGTATTTT. This codes for CASSQQERDGADTQYF.

As regards this clonotype: One base away lies a much larger clone, so this may be a sequencing read error. V usage is TRBV7-2 and J usage is TRBJ2-1, with 8 bases aligning to TRBD1. V lost 5 bases, J lost 10 bases, and 10 bases stayed unmatched. CDR3 length: 14 amino acids. The germline V gene has CDR1 SGHTA and CDR2 FQGNSA. The CDR3 bases are TGTGCCAGCAGCCACTCGACAGGGGTCTACGAGCAGTTCTTC. Residues: CASSHSTGVYEQFF.

In DNA form, the CDR3 reads TGTGCCAGCAGCACTGGGACTAGCGAACCCTACGAGCAGTACTTC. Translated, it gives CASSTGTSEPYEQYF. V usage is TRBV12-3 or TRBV12-4 and J usage is TRBJ2-7; 10 positions match TRBD2. The CDR3 extends over 15 amino acids. After removal of 6 bases from V and 2 bases from J, the junction contained 7 bases not matched to a gene.

This clonotype was counted ten times or more. This chain connects TRBV12-5 to TRBJ2-5; 12 bases are shared with TRBD2. V gave up 7 bases and J gave up 8 bases; unmatched junction bases: 5. Germline loops: CDR1 LGHNT, CDR2 FRNRAP. There are 13 residues in the CDR3. The CDR3 bases are TGTGCTAGTGCCGTGACTAGCGGGAGTACCCAGTACTTC. As protein: CASAVTSGSTQYF.

The chain joins TRBV7-6 to TRBJ2-2; D remains ambiguous. Germline CDR1 reads SGHVS; CDR2 reads FNYEAQ. V lost 5 bases and J lost 3, with 7 bases in between. This CDR3 region has 13 residues. CDR3 sequence reads: CASSPEYTGELFF. The DNA of the CDR3 is TGTGCCAGCAGCCCGGAGTACACCGGGGAGCTGTTTTTT.

Comments on this clonotype: One end of the junction fails to match germline, which may point to a read error. The chain combines TRBV20-1 with TRBJ2-5; 7 bases agree with TRBD1. This CDR3 is 15 amino acids long. CDR1 is DFQATT, CDR2 SNEGSKA, per germline (reference sequence). CDR3 bases: TGCAGTTCTAGAGATCAGACAGGGTCCCAAGAGACCCAGTACTTC. Residues: CSSRDQTGSQETQYF.